This TCR beta chain was identified in a study of T cells after yellow fever vaccination. A 5'RACE template-switching step, the method used to make TCR cDNA, added a universal primer site and UMIs. Using its own MiXCR run on the 5' RACE reads, TCRdb lists one record per CDR3 protein. The sample contains roughly 99,000 distinct CDR3 sequences, about 5.8% of which appear only once. Study-level points and caveats: Clones that expanded after primary vaccination mostly reappeared after the booster (nearly 98% CD4, 88% CD8). The secondary response peaked faster, at day 5 versus 15, but was weaker. Clonotypes shared by both compartments, CD4 and CD8, made up a small share.

In this sample, this clonotype turned up many times. Its antigen is still unknown. The source of this sequence is a man younger than 30 who received the YFV17D yellow fever vaccine. The input for sequencing was CD8+ T cells sorted from PBMCs, taken 10 days after the yellow fever booster vaccination.

CDR3 bases: TGCGCCAGCAGCCAAGAGGACGGCTACGAGCAGTACTTC. Amino acids: CASSQEDGYEQYF. The chain combines TRBV4-1 with TRBJ2-7, with no clear D. Germline V gene lookup returns CDR1 MGHRA and CDR2 YSYEKL. The CDR3 has 13 amino acids. Trimming took 0 bases from V and 3 from J, leaving 6 bases between them.